The 3 T cell receptor beta chains below come from one sample, sequenced in a study of T cell repertoires in cytomegalovirus infection. MiXCR was run by TCRdb on the reads, yielding one entry per CDR3 protein. The data contain under 250,000 distinct CDR3 sequences, over 9% of them singletons. Sequenced sample: PBMCs. The receptors shown here come from a human donor in good health (CMV status not recorded). Some clones in this sample may be carry-over from other donors' samples.

This clonotype was counted ten times or more. The chain joins TRBV30 to TRBJ1-5, with a weak D call TRBD1 (6 bases). The germline V gene has CDR1 GTSNPN and CDR2 SVGIG (reference sequence). This CDR3 is 16 amino acids long. V was pared by 4 bases and J by 2 bases, with 18 bases between. For the CDR3, the DNA is TGTGCCTGGAATGATAAGAGGGGGTTTGGCAATCAGCCCCAGCATTTT. It yields the protein CAWNDKRGFGNQPQHF.

This clonotype has just a few counts. V is TRBV29-1 and J is TRBJ2-7; no clear D gene. Trimming pared 6 bases from V and 9 bases from J, leaving 18 bases between. Germline assignment: CDR1 SQVTM and CDR2 ANQGSEA. There are 12 residues in the CDR3. CDR3: CSVTAPSMRQYF. CDR3 coding DNA: TGCAGCGTCACCGCCCCTTCTATGAGGCAGTACTTC.

Many counts were recorded for this clonotype. This chain uses TRBV19 with TRBJ2-5; D not certain. The germline CDR1 and CDR2 sequences are LNHDA and SQIVND (reference sequence). The V end lost 7 bases, the J end lost 5 bases, and 14 bases lay between the germline ends. There are 13 residues in the CDR3. CDR3 sequence reads: CASTTLDGETQYF. The CDR3 DNA follows: TGTGCCAGTACCACCTTGGACGGGGAGACCCAGTACTTC.